These T cell receptor beta chains were read from a single sample in a study of blood T cell repertoires in COVID-19. Profiled with immunoSEQ multiplex PCR; TCRdb holds only in-frame clones, not every one. The top ten clones hold approximately 2% of a sample with 300,000 to 500,000 clones, around 90% of them seen once. Sequencing was done on a sample of PBMCs or T cells enriched from blood (not recorded which). Receptors originate from a woman between 40 and 50 years old with acute COVID-19. Each CDR3 is given without its conserved first and last residue.

V,J,CDR3
TRBV5-5,TRBJ1-5,ASSLAGEGQPQH
TRBV11-2,TRBJ2-5,ASSFQRAAETQY
TRBV19,TRBJ1-2,ASSITPTQGNYGYT
TRBV3-1/TRBV3-2,TRBJ2-7,ASSHQRGTSGGENPYEQY
TRBV19,TRBJ1-1,ASSIAPGVNTEAF
TRBV7-9,TRBJ2-2,ASSALGRTGELF
TRBV19,TRBJ2-3,ASSIDLGRDTQY
TRBV19,TRBJ2-7,ASSVQGYDEQY
TRBV18,TRBJ1-3,ASSPIGGTGQRGNTIY
TRBV6-5,TRBJ1-6,ASSYQGSYNSPLH
TRBV19,TRBJ1-5,ASSIRSGPQH
TRBV9,TRBJ1-2,ASSRGQGNSNYGYT
TRBV15,TRBJ1-4,ATSRWDRGPEKLF
TRBV19,TRBJ2-5,ASSMAGETQY
TRBV2,TRBJ1-1,ASSNRRAGGTEAF
TRBV5-4,TRBJ2-3,ASSLGSLNTDTQY
TRBV4-2,TRBJ2-7,ASSQDVAGYEQY
TRBV20-1,TRBJ1-5,SASVDSELNQPQH
TRBV6-1,TRBJ1-1,ASSEVLGNTEAF
TRBV2,TRBJ1-1,ASSVGRDSGEAF
TRBV29-1,TRBJ1-1,SVQGVRNTEAF
TRBV7-6,TRBJ1-3,ASSPKWRLDGSGNTIY
TRBV23-1,TRBJ2-7,ASSQTLSGGAFYEQY
TRBV6-5,TRBJ1-2,ASSYDRTNYGYT
TRBV10-2,TRBJ2-3,ASSARLAGGRTDTQY
TRBV7-2,TRBJ2-7,ASSLESSSGAYEQY
TRBV6-5,TRBJ1-2,ASRSTGSYGYT
TRBV5-6,TRBJ1-2,ASSRSTTGNYGYT
TRBV7-8,TRBJ2-1,ASSLVGRGSNEQF
TRBV18,TRBJ2-7,ASSKRALDYEQY
TRBV6-9,TRBJ2-3,ASSLLAGVTDTQY
TRBV18,TRBJ2-7,ASSQGQGAGEQY
TRBV12-3/TRBV12-4,TRBJ1-2,ASSLNGNYGYT
TRBV5-6,TRBJ1-2,ASSLGQGGYGYT
TRBV30,TRBJ1-5,AWDRAGQPQH
TRBV19,TRBJ2-3,ASSILRQSLSTDTQY
TRBV13,TRBJ2-2,ASSMGLAAPNTGELF
TRBV7-2,TRBJ2-3,ASSPRLAGVTQY
TRBV5-1,TRBJ2-2,ASSRGTGDPMNTGELF
TRBV6-5,TRBJ2-7,ASSFSSNSLYEQY
TRBV3-1/TRBV3-2,TRBJ1-6,ASSLGQNNSPLH
TRBV2,TRBJ2-2,ASSTLRLAGGQSGELF
TRBV13,TRBJ2-3,ASSLAGGGPDTQY
TRBV11-2,TRBJ1-1,ASSLVGWNTEAF
TRBV14,TRBJ2-5,ASSPWDRGVETQY
TRBV4-1,TRBJ2-1,ASSPQVPSYNEQF